The 8 T cell receptor beta chains listed next were all sequenced from one sample in a study of T cells expressing NK-cell markers. TCRdb reprocessed the 5' RACE reads, keeping one entry per CDR3 protein, no DNA. Reported are about 110,000 distinct CDR3 sequences; the ten largest clones contain less than 20%. The sample consisted of blood T cells: a sorted CD56 or NKG2C T cell subset, CD4+ or CD8+ T cells, or bulk PBMC T cells (not recorded which). The receptors were sampled from a woman aged 18 to 69 in good health.

The gene calls are TRBV5-6 and TRBJ1-2. CDR3 length equals 15 residues. Germline CDR1 is SGHDT and CDR2 is YYEEEE. Here the CDR3 reads CASSLLGLKIYGYTF.

The chain recombines TRBV29-1 with TRBJ1-4; TCRdb reports TRBD1, a call that lacks DNA to check it against. This CDR3 has 12 residues. The germline CDR1 and CDR2 sequences are SQVTM and ANQGSEA. CDR3 region: CSVRGGNEKLFF.

This chain connects TRBV11-2 to TRBJ2-7; the TCRdb call, TRBD2, lacks DNA for checking. The germline V gene has CDR1 SGHAT and CDR2 FQNNGV. CDR3 length: 15 residues. The CDR3 here is CASSLEWREAYEQYF.

The V and J genes are TRBV15 and TRBJ1-1. CDR3 length equals 15 residues. Germline V CDR1 and CDR2: LNHNV, YYDKDF (reference sequence). The chain's CDR3 is CATSRDRSMNTEAFF.

This chain links TRBV11-1 with TRBJ1-1. CDR3 length: 17 residues. The germline V gene has CDR1 SGHAT and CDR2 FQDESV (reference sequence). CDR3 protein: CASSLAPSDSLNTEAFF.

The genes are TRBV9 and TRBJ2-6; the D call from TCRdb, TRBD1, cannot be confirmed without DNA. The CDR3 extends over 18 amino acids. Germline assignment: CDR1 SGDLS and CDR2 YYNGEE. The CDR3 region is CASSNFQGAHSGANVLTF.

The V and J genes are TRBV28 and TRBJ2-1. Per germline, CDR1 MDHEN and CDR2 SYDVKM. CDR3 size: 15 residues. The CDR3 loop is CASSLRAGGSSEQFF.

J is TRBJ2-7 and V is TRBV12-3 or TRBV12-4; the D call from TCRdb, TRBD1, cannot be confirmed without DNA. The CDR3 is 13 amino acids. CDR3 protein: CASSLGQHYEQYF.